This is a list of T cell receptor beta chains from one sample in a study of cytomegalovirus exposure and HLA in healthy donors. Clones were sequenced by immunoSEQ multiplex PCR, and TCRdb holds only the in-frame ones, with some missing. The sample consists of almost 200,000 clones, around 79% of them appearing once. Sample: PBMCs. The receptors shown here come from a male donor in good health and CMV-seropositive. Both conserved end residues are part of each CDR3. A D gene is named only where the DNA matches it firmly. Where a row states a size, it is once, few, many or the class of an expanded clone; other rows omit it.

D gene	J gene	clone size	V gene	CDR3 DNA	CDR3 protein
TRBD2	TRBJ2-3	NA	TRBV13	TGTGCCAGCAGTTCCCGGGGGGGATATACGCAGTATTTT	CASSSRGGYTQYF
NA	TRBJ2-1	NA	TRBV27	TGTGCCACCAGGGCGGGTGAGCAGTTCTTC	CATRAGEQFF
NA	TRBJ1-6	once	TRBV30	TGTGCCTGGAGTCCTCTGCTAGGTGGTTCACCCCTCCACTTT	CAWSPLLGGSPLHF
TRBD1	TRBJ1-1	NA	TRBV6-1	TGTGCCAGCAGATTCACAGGGGGCTCAGCTTTCTTT	CASRFTGGSAFF
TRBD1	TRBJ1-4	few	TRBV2	TGTGCCTCCGGACAGGATGAAAAACTGTTTTTT	CASGQDEKLFF
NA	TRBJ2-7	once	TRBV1	TGCACCAGCAGCCAACTGACTAGCGGGGACTCCTACGAGCAGTACTTC	CTSSQLTSGDSYEQYF
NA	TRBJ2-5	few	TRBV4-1	TGCGCCAGCAGCCAAGAGATAGCAGAAGTGGCGGAGACCCAGTACTTC	CASSQEIAEVAETQYF
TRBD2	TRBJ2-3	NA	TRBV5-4	TGTGCCAGCAGCTCTAGCGGGATAGCCTCAGATACGCAGTATTTT	CASSSSGIASDTQYF
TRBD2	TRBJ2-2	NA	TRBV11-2	TGTGCCAGCAGCTTAGAGTCTAGCGGGGGAAACACCGGGGAGCTGTTTTTT	CASSLESSGGNTGELFF
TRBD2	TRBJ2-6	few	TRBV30	TGTGCCTGGTCTAGACTAGCGGGATCTTGGGCCAACGTCCTGACTTTC	CAWSRLAGSWANVLTF
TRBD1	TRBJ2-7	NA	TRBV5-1	TGCGCCAGCAGCCAGACTCCACAGGGGGTAGGCGAGCAGTACTTC	CASSQTPQGVGEQYF
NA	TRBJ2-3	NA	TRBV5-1	TGCGCCAGCAGCCTAAGACCGGCGGTAGTTACGCAGTATTTT	CASSLRPAVVTQYF
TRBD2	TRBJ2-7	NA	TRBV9	TGTGCCAGCAGCGTGCGGGAGAATCCTAGTGTCTACGAGCAGTACTTC	CASSVRENPSVYEQYF
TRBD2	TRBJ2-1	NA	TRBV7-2	TGTGCCAGCAGCTTACGGATCGGGGGGGTGTACAATGAGCAGTTCTTC	CASSLRIGGVYNEQFF
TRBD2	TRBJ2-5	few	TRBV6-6	TGTGCCAGCAGTCGCCAGCGGGAGGGCGGAGAGACCCAGTACTTC	CASSRQREGGETQYF
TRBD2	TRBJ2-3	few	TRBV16	TGTGCCAGCAGCCAATCGTTTAGCGGGGAGGCAGATACGCAGTATTTT	CASSQSFSGEADTQYF
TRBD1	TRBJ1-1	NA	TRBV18	TGTGCCAGCTCATCACAGACAGGGACAATGAACACTGAAGCTTTCTTT	CASSSQTGTMNTEAFF
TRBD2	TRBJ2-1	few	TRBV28	TGTGCCAGTCTTGGGCTACTAGCGGGGCACTACAATGAGCAGTTCTTC	CASLGLLAGHYNEQFF
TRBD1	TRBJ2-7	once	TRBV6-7	TGTGCCAGCAGCCTCGACAGGGCCGAGCAGTACTTC	CASSLDRAEQYF
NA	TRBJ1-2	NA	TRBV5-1	TGCGCCAGCAGCGGCGGGACGGCAACTAACTATGGCTACACCTTC	CASSGGTATNYGYTF
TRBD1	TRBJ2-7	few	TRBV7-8	TGTGCCAGCAGCGCCCGGACAGGGGTTACATCCTACGAGCAGTACTTC	CASSARTGVTSYEQYF
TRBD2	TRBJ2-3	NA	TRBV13	TGTGCCAGCAGTCGGAGTTCTAGCGGGAGGGCATCAGATACGCAGTATTTT	CASSRSSSGRASDTQYF
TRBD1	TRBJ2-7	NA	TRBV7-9	TGTGCCAGCAGCCTAAGGGACAGCTCCTACGAGCAGTACTTC	CASSLRDSSYEQYF
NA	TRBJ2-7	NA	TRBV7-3	TGTGCCAGCAGCTCCCCCCCTGGGCCTGGCGAGCAGTACTTC	CASSSPPGPGEQYF
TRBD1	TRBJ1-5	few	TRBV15	TGTGCCACCAGCAGGGACAGGGGCAATCAGCCCCAGCATTTT	CATSRDRGNQPQHF
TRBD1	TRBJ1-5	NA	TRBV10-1	TGCGCCAGCAGTGGGGGTACAGGGGATAGCAATCAGCCCCAGCATTTT	CASSGGTGDSNQPQHF
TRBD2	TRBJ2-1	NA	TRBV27	TGTGCCAGCAGTTTATTCGGGACTAGCGGCTACAATGAGCAGTTCTTC	CASSLFGTSGYNEQFF
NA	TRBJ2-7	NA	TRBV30	TGTGCCTGGAGTTTAACCAGTCCCTACGAGCAGTACTTC	CAWSLTSPYEQYF
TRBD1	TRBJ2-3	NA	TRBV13	TGTGCCAGCAGCCCCAGACCGGACAGGGCCACAGATACGCAGTATTTT	CASSPRPDRATDTQYF